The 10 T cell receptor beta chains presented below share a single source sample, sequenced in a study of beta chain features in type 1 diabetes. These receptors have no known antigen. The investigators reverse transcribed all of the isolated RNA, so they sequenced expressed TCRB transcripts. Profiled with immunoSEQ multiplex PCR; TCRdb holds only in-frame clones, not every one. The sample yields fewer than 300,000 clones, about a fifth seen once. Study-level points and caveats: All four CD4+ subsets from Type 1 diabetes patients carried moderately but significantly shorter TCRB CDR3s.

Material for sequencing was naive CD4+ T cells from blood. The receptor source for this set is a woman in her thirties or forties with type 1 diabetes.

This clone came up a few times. The CDR3 DNA reads as TGTGCCAGCAGCTACGGGACAGACTATGGCTACACCTTC. Protein sequence: CASSYGTDYGYTF. The genes are TRBV7-9 and TRBJ1-2, with TRBD1 identical over 7 bases. The germline CDR1 and CDR2 sequences are SEHNR and FQNEAQ (reference sequence). The CDR3 has 13 amino acids. V dropped 4 bases and J dropped 3; count of bases not matched to a gene: 2.

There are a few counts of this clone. CDR3 nucleotides: TGTGCCAGTCAGAAGGGAGTTTCCGTATACGAGCAGTACTTC. It encodes CASQKGVSVYEQYF. The chain carries TRBV2 and TRBJ2-7; tentative D call: TRBD2 (5 bases). Germline V gene sequence: CDR1 SNHLY, CDR2 FYNNEI. The V end was cut by 9 bases, the J end by 4 bases, with 19 bases between. This CDR3 is built from 14 residues.

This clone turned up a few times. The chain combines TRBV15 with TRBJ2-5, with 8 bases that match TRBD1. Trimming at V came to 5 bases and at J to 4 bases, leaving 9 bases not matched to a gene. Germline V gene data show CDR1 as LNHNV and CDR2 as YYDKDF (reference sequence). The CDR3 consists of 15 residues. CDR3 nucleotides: TGTGCCACCAGCTTACCCCAGGGGGCGAGAGAGACCCAGTACTTC. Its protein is CATSLPQGARETQYF.

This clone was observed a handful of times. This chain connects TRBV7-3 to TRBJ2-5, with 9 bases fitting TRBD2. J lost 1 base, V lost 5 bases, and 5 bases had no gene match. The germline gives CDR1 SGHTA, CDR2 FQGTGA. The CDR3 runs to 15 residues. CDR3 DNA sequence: TGTGCCAGCAGCGAAGCGGGAGGAACCCAAGAGACCCAGTACTTC. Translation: CASSEAGGTQETQYF.

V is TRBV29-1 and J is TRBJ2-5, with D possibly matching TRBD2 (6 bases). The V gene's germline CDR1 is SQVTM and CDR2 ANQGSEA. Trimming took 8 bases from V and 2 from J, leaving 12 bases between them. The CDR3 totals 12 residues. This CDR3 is CSHLGGQETQYF. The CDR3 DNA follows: TGCAGCCACCTGGGGGGACAAGAGACCCAGTACTTC. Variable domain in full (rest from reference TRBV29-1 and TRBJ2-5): SAVISQKPSRDICQRGTSLTIQCQVDSQVTMMFWYRQQPGQSLTLIATANQGSEATYESGFVIDKFPISRPNLTFSTLTVSNMSPEDSSIYLCSHLGGQETQYFGPGTRLLVL.

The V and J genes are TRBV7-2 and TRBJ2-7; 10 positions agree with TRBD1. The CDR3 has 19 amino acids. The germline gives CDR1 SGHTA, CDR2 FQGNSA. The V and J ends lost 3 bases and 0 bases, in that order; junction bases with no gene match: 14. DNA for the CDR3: TGTGCCAGCAGCTTGGCCGGGACAGGGGCCTCTTACCGCTCCTACGAGCAGTACTTC. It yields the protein CASSLAGTGASYRSYEQYF.

The CDR3 DNA follows: TGTGCCAGCAGTTCCGTTTCAGGGGGGTATGGCTACACCTTC. Its protein product is CASSSVSGGYGYTF. The chain uses TRBV6-5 and TRBJ1-2; 7 nucleotides align to TRBD1. CDR3 size: 14 residues. V gave up 4 bases and J gave up 5 bases; unmatched junction bases: 7. Per the germline V gene, CDR1 is MNHEY and CDR2 is SVGAGI.

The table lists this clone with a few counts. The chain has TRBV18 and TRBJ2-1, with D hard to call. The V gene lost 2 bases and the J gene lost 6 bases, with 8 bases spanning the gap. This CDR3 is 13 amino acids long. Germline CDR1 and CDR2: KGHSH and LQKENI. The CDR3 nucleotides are TGTGCCAGCTCACCAAAAGGCGGCAATGAGCAGTTCTTC. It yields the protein CASSPKGGNEQFF.

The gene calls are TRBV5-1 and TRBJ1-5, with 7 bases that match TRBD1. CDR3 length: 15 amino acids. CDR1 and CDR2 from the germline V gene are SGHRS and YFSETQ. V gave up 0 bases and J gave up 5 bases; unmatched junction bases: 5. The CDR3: CASSLGGGDDQPQHF. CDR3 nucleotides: TGCGCCAGCAGCTTGGGAGGGGGCGACGATCAGCCCCAGCATTTT.

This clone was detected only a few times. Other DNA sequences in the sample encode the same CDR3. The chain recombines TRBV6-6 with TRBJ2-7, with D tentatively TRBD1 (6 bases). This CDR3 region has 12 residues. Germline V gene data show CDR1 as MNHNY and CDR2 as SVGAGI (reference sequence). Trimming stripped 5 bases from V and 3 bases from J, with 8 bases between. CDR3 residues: CASSLQGYEQYF. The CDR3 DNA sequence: TGTGCCAGCAGTCTACAGGGCTACGAGCAGTACTTC.